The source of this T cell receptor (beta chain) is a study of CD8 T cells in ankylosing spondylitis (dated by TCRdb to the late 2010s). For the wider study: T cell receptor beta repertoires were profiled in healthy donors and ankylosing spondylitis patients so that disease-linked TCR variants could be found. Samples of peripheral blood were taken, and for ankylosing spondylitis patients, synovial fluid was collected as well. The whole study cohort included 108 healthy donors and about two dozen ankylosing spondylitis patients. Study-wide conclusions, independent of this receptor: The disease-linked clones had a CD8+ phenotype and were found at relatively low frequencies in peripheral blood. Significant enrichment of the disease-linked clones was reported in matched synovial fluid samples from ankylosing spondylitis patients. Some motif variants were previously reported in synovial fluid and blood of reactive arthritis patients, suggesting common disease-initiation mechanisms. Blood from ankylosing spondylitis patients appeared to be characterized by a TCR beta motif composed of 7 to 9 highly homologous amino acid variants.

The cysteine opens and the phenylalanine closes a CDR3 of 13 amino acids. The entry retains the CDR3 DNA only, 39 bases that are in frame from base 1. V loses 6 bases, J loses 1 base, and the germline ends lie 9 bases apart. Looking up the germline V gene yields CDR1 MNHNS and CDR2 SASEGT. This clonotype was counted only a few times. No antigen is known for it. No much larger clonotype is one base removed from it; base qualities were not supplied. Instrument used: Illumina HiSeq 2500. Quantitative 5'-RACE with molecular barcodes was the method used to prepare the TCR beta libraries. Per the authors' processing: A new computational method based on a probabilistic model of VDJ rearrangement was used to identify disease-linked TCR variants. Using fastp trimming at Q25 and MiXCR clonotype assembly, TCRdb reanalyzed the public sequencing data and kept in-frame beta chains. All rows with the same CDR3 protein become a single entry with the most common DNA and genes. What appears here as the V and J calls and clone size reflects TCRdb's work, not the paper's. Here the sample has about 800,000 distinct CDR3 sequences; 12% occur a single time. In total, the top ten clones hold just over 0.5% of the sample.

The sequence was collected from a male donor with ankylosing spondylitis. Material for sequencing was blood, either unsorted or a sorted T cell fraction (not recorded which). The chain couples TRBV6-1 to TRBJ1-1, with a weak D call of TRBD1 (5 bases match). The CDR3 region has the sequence CASRDDRNTEAFF. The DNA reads TGTGCCAGCAGGGACGACAGGAACACTGAAGCTTTCTTT.